This is a list of T cell receptor beta chains from one sample in a study of blood T cell repertoires in COVID-19. The protocol was immunoSEQ multiplex PCR, while the TCRdb copy is restricted to in-frame clones and leaves out a portion. In the table there are 30,000 to 35,000 clones, about 87% of which are singletons. Sample: peripheral blood. The receptors here all came from a man older than 75 with active COVID-19. Both conserved end residues are part of each CDR3. D genes are given only for firm matches. Clone size is shown for a subset of rows, as once, few, many or a class of expanded clone.

abundance	v_gene	j_gene	d_gene	CDR3aa	CDR3nt
.	TRBV7-8	TRBJ1-2	.	CASSLEGGSYGYTF	TGTGCCAGCAGCTTAGAAGGAGGATCATATGGCTACACCTTC
once	TRBV11-2	TRBJ2-2	.	CASSLDQNTGELFF	TGTGCCAGCAGCTTAGATCAGAACACCGGGGAGCTGTTTTTT
few	TRBV29-1	TRBJ1-3	TRBD1	CSVTKDTGVNTIYF	TGCAGCGTCACAAAAGACACAGGGGTTAACACCATATATTTT
.	TRBV5-1	TRBJ2-1	.	CASSLVSTSEQFF	TGCGCCAGCAGCTTGGTCTCAACAAGTGAGCAGTTCTTC
.	TRBV7-2	TRBJ2-5	.	CASSLVGLQETQYF	TGTGCCAGCAGCTTGGTTGGCCTCCAAGAGACCCAGTACTTC
.	TRBV6-2/TRBV6-3	TRBJ1-5	TRBD1	CASSYSYARGPQPQHF	TGTGCCAGCAGTTACTCGTATGCCAGGGGGCCTCAGCCCCAGCATTTT
.	TRBV28	TRBJ1-5	TRBD1	CASSRDSLNQPQHF	TGTGCCAGCAGTAGGGACAGCTTAAATCAGCCCCAGCATTTT
.	TRBV28	TRBJ1-1	TRBD1	CASSYRDRGNSAEAFF	TGTGCCAGCAGTTATAGGGACAGGGGCAATAGTGCTGAAGCTTTCTTT
few	TRBV28	TRBJ2-7	TRBD1	CASRGWTGGRYEQYF	TGTGCCAGCAGGGGGTGGACAGGGGGAAGGTACGAGCAGTACTTC
.	TRBV6-5	TRBJ1-4	TRBD1	CASRTTGRSEKLFF	TGTGCCAGCAGGACGACAGGGCGTTCTGAAAAACTGTTTTTT
.	TRBV28	TRBJ1-4	.	CASRTVITNEKLFF	TGTGCCAGCAGGACAGTGATAACTAATGAAAAACTGTTTTTT
.	TRBV7-2	TRBJ2-5	TRBD2	CASSTGLAGGETQYF	TGTGCCAGCAGCACGGGACTAGCGGGAGGGGAGACCCAGTACTTC
.	TRBV30	TRBJ1-4	TRBD1	CAWSSGGRTNEKLFF	TGTGCCTGGAGTTCAGGGGGCAGGACTAATGAAAAACTGTTTTTT
.	TRBV6-4	TRBJ2-7	TRBD2	CASSPHRGGRFYEQYF	TGTGCCAGCAGTCCCCACCGGGGCGGGAGATTTTACGAGCAGTACTTC
.	TRBV27	TRBJ2-2	.	CASSGHTQKNTGELFF	TGTGCCAGCAGTGGGCATACCCAGAAGAACACCGGGGAGCTGTTTTTT
.	TRBV5-5	TRBJ2-7	TRBD1	CASSPLVGQGVYEQYF	TGTGCCAGCAGCCCGCTGGTGGGACAGGGCGTCTACGAGCAGTACTTC
.	TRBV16	TRBJ1-3	.	CASSHLYPTIYF	TGTGCCAGCAGCCACCTGTATCCCACCATATATTTT
.	TRBV19	TRBJ1-1	TRBD1	CACQGGAGPEAFF	TGTGCCTGTCAGGGGGGCGCGGGGCCTGAAGCTTTCTTT
.	TRBV5-6	TRBJ1-2	.	CASSFQGGYGYTF	TGTGCCAGCAGCTTCCAGGGAGGCTATGGCTACACCTTC
.	TRBV18	TRBJ2-7	TRBD2	CATRSGSKTYEQYF	TGTGCCACCCGTAGCGGGAGTAAAACCTACGAGCAGTACTTC
.	TRBV7-8	TRBJ1-6	.	CASSHNPGRKEALHF	TGTGCCAGCAGCCACAACCCGGGCAGAAAGGAGGCCCTCCACTTT
.	TRBV10-2	TRBJ2-4	.	CASGLGQLAKNIQYF	TGCGCCAGCGGATTAGGACAGCTAGCCAAAAACATTCAGTACTTC
.	TRBV18	TRBJ1-1	.	CASSRTDNTEAFF	TGTGCCAGCTCCCGGACAGATAACACTGAAGCTTTCTTT
.	TRBV28	TRBJ2-1	TRBD2	CASRFRLAGVGEQFF	TGTGCCAGCAGATTTAGACTAGCGGGAGTGGGTGAGCAGTTCTTC
.	TRBV18	TRBJ1-1	.	CASSRNPQGMTEAFF	TGTGCCAGCTCACGGAATCCGCAGGGGATGACTGAAGCTTTCTTT
.	TRBV7-2	TRBJ2-3	.	CASSLLFTDTQYF	TGTGCCAGCAGCCTCCTTTTTACAGATACGCAGTATTTT
.	TRBV7-2	TRBJ2-7	TRBD2	CASSLVKLAGYEQYF	TGTGCCAGCAGCTTAGTAAAACTAGCGGGCTACGAGCAGTACTTC
.	TRBV7-6	TRBJ2-7	TRBD2	CASSLGLAGGGEQYF	TGTGCCAGCAGCCTGGGACTAGCGGGAGGAGGCGAGCAGTACTTC
.	TRBV6-5	TRBJ2-7	TRBD1	CASSYQQGAYEQYF	TGTGCCAGCAGTTACCAACAGGGGGCCTACGAGCAGTACTTC
.	TRBV6-2/TRBV6-3	TRBJ2-5	.	CASSYSTGSKETQYF	TGTGCCAGCAGTTACTCGACCGGGAGTAAAGAGACCCAGTACTTC
once	TRBV25-1	TRBJ2-1	.	CASSEYLQGNEQFF	TGTGCCAGCAGTGAGTATCTACAGGGCAATGAGCAGTTCTTC
.	TRBV7-2	TRBJ2-3	TRBD2	CASSLARLAGGSDTQYF	TGTGCCAGCAGCTTAGCGAGACTAGCGGGAGGGTCAGATACGCAGTATTTT
.	TRBV24-1	TRBJ2-3	.	CATASSTSTDTQYF	TGTGCCACAGCGAGCAGTACTAGCACAGATACGCAGTATTTT
.	TRBV21-1	TRBJ1-5	.	CASSKGDRRIQPQHF	TGTGCCAGCAGCAAAGGGGACAGGAGAATTCAGCCCCAGCATTTT
.	TRBV7-2	TRBJ2-7	TRBD2	CASSLAAGGRYEQYF	TGTGCCAGCAGCTTAGCAGCGGGAGGGCGCTACGAGCAGTACTTC
.	TRBV11-2	TRBJ2-2	.	CASSYRAGFGGELFF	TGTGCCAGCAGCTACCGCGCTGGTTTTGGCGGGGAGCTGTTTTTT
.	TRBV6-2/TRBV6-3	TRBJ1-1	.	CASSGNSPGQRGGAFF	TGTGCCAGCAGCGGGAACAGCCCGGGGCAAAGAGGGGGAGCTTTCTTT
.	TRBV5-4	TRBJ1-4	TRBD1	CASSVNRGGEKLFF	TGTGCCAGCAGCGTAAACAGGGGGGGAGAAAAACTGTTTTTT
.	TRBV4-3	TRBJ2-1	TRBD2	CASSQDDGERELVNEQFF	TGCGCCAGCAGCCAAGACGATGGAGAGCGGGAGCTAGTGAATGAGCAGTTCTTC
.	TRBV3-1/TRBV3-2	TRBJ2-6	.	CASSQRTGANVLTF	TGTGCCAGCAGCCAAAGGACAGGGGCCAACGTCCTGACTTTC
few	TRBV7-2	TRBJ2-1	.	CASREFGSDANEQFF	TGTGCCAGCAGGGAGTTCGGGTCAGATGCAAATGAGCAGTTCTTC
.	TRBV7-2	TRBJ1-6	.	CASSPGQFNSPLHF	TGTGCCAGCAGCCCCGGACAGTTTAATTCACCCCTCCACTTT
.	TRBV9	TRBJ2-2	.	CASSVDGRPGELFF	TGTGCCAGCAGCGTAGATGGGAGGCCCGGGGAGCTGTTTTTT
.	TRBV27	TRBJ2-1	.	CASSFLAPGSYNEQFF	TGTGCCAGCAGTTTTTTAGCGCCCGGCTCCTACAATGAGCAGTTCTTC
.	TRBV6-2/TRBV6-3	TRBJ2-7	TRBD1	CASSYPGTGSEQYF	TGTGCCAGCAGTTACCCCGGGACAGGGAGCGAGCAGTACTTC
.	TRBV9	TRBJ2-2	TRBD1	CASSTGTGEAGELFF	TGTGCCAGCAGCACTGGGACAGGGGAGGCCGGGGAGCTGTTTTTT
.	TRBV27	TRBJ2-1	TRBD2	CASSLETSATYNEQFF	TGTGCCAGCAGTTTGGAGACTAGCGCAACCTACAATGAGCAGTTCTTC
.	TRBV5-6	TRBJ1-2	TRBD1	CASSSGGWGYTF	TGTGCCAGCAGCTCAGGGGGCTGGGGCTACACCTTC
.	TRBV5-4	TRBJ1-2	.	CASSSRREVDGYTF	TGTGCCAGCAGCTCCCGCCGAGAGGTAGATGGCTACACCTTC